This paragraph reports one T cell receptor (beta chain). This sample stems from a study of blood T cell repertoires in COVID-19. Whole-study context: Sample material is recorded as cDNA or gDNA derived from T cells, B-cell-depleted T cells, or PBMCs.

Only in-frame clones appear in the TCRdb table, and some are missing; sequencing was by immunoSEQ multiplex PCR. This sample has about 300,000 clones; around 84% occur once, and the top ten carry about 4%. Assignments of participants to cohorts depended upon their own reported clinical history. Two negative PCRs, clearance, or symptom resolution had been documented for recovered Cohort 3 donors. The sequence was obtained from a man between 25 and 39 years old who had recovered from COVID-19. The sample consisted of PBMCs or T cells enriched from blood (not recorded which).

Here the CDR3 reads CASSPLAGSNQPQHF. CDR3 DNA: TGCGCCAGCAGCCCTCTAGCCGGGAGCAATCAGCCCCAGCATTTT. The V and J genes are TRBV5-1 and TRBJ1-5; D gene ambiguous. This CDR3 is 15 amino acids long. V lost 4 bases and J 1 base, leaving 12 bases between the germline ends. Germline CDR1 and CDR2: SGHRS and YFSETQ. The full variable domain, with the rest looked up from reference TRBV5-1 and TRBJ1-5, is KAGVTQTPRYLIKTRGQQVTLSCSPISGHRSVSWYQQTPGQGLQFLFEYFSETQRNKGNFPGRFSGRQFSNSRSEMNVSTLELGDSALYLCASSPLAGSNQPQHFGDGTRLSIL.